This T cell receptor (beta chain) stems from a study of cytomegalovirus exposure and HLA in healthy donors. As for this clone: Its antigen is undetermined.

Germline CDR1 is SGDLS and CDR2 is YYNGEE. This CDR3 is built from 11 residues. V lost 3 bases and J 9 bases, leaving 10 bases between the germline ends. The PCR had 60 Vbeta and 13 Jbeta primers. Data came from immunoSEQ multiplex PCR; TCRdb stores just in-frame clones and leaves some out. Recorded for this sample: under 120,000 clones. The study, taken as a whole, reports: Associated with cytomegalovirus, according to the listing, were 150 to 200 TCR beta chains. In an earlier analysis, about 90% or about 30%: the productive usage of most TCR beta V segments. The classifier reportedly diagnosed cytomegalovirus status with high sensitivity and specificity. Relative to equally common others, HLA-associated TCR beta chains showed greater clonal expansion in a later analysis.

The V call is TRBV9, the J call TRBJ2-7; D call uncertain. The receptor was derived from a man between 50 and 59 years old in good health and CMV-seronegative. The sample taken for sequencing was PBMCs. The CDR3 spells CASSDRLGQYF. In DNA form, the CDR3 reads TGTGCCAGCAGCGATCGACTGGGGCAGTACTTC.